Shown below are 29 T cell receptor beta chains from a single sample sequenced in a study of Graves' ophthalmopathy and Graves' hyperthyroidism. Amplification from RNA transcripts yielded the TCR beta CDR3 regions. HTBI-primed RT-PCR formed the first round, and a multiplex PCR formed the second. TCRdb re-derived calls from the multiplex PCR reads in MiXCR, one entry per CDR3 protein. The table shows about 620,000 distinct CDR3 sequences, with about 20% occurring only once. Sequencing used peripheral blood. The origin of the receptors is a woman between 18 and 29 years old with stable Graves' hyperthyroidism. Some clones in this sample may be carry-over from other donors' samples.

The sample holds many counts of this clonotype. The chain recombines TRBV4-1 with TRBJ2-7; 9 bases are a match to TRBD2. J gave up 6 bases and V 0 bases, and 6 bases lay outside the gene matches. Germline V gives CDR1 MGHRA, CDR2 YSYEKL. This CDR3 has 15 residues. The CDR3 DNA sequence: TGCGCCAGCAGCCAAGAAGCACTAGCGGGTCGCGAGCAGTACTTC. Amino acids: CASSQEALAGREQYF.

This clonotype was counted only a few times. The genes are TRBV7-9 and TRBJ2-5; TRBD2 matches at 13 bases. The J segment lost 5 bases and the V segment lost 4 bases, leaving 7 bases of the junction unmatched. This CDR3 has 16 amino acids. Germline loops: CDR1 SEHNR, CDR2 FQNEAQ (reference sequence). The CDR3 sequence is CASSSTPTSGRETQYF. The CDR3 coding sequence is TGTGCCAGCAGCTCTACCCCGACTAGCGGGAGGGAGACCCAGTACTTC.

This clonotype was seen at least ten times. V is TRBV20-1 and J is TRBJ2-7; no clear D. The CDR3 is 13 amino acids. V was cut by 6 bases and J by 1 base, with 13 bases left in between. Germline lookup yields CDR1 DFQATT and CDR2 SNEGSKA (reference sequence). CDR3 in amino acids: CSAGPPKSYEQYF. CDR3 bases: TGCAGTGCCGGACCACCTAAGTCCTACGAGCAGTACTTC.

The chain links TRBV6-9 to TRBJ1-6; D perhaps matches TRBD1 (5 bases). The CDR3 totals 14 residues. The V end lost 2 bases, the J end lost 10 bases, and 12 bases lay between the germline ends. Germline assignment: CDR1 MNHGY and CDR2 SVAAGI. Here the CDR3 reads CASSYRTTNSPLHF. DNA of the CDR3: TGTGCCAGCAGTTATCGGACAACTAACTCACCCCTCCACTTT.

This clonotype has a count of ten or more. This chain connects TRBV11-2 to TRBJ1-3, with D possibly being TRBD1 (6 bases). Trimming shortened V by 5 bases and J by 0 bases, and 14 bases separated the two germline ends. This CDR3 spans 16 amino acids. Germline V gene lookup returns CDR1 SGHAT and CDR2 FQNNGV. The CDR3 nucleotides read TGTGCCAGCAGCCACAGGGTTGGCAGCTCTGGAAACACCATATATTTT. Translation gives CASSHRVGSSGNTIYF.

This chain uses TRBV6-1 with TRBJ1-1; D remains unclear. V lost 6 bases and J 11 bases, leaving 16 bases between the germline ends. This CDR3 is built from 12 residues. The V gene's germline CDR1 is MNHNS and CDR2 SASEGT. The chain's CDR3 is CASRKTADSAFF. The CDR3, as DNA: TGTGCCAGCAGGAAAACGGCGGACTCGGCTTTCTTT.

This clonotype came up a few times. J is TRBJ2-7 and V is TRBV5-4; 9 nucleotides align to TRBD1. This CDR3 has 15 residues. The germline CDR1 and CDR2 sequences are SGHNT and YYREEE (reference sequence). With V trimmed by 4 bases and J by 3 bases, 8 bases remained unmatched. Here the CDR3 reads CASSANTGGGYEQYF. The CDR3, as DNA: TGTGCCAGCAGCGCAAATACAGGGGGCGGCTACGAGCAGTACTTC. Complete variable domain (other parts from reference TRBV5-4 and TRBJ2-7): ETGVTQSPTHLIKTRGQQVTLRCSSQSGHNTVSWYQQALGQGPQFIFQYYREEENGRGNFPPRFSGLQFPNYSSELNVNALELDDSALYLCASSANTGGGYEQYFGPGTRLTVT.

This sequence joins TRBV6-1 and TRBJ1-1; D gene uncertain. Trimming left V 1 base short and J 4 bases short, with 13 bases between. This CDR3 has 15 amino acids. Germline V gives CDR1 MNHNS, CDR2 SASEGT. The chain's CDR3 is CASSEEGGMITEAFF. CDR3 nucleotides: TGTGCCAGCAGTGAAGAAGGCGGGATGATCACTGAAGCTTTCTTT.

This clonotype was picked up a small number of times. This chain joins TRBV6-5 and TRBJ1-2; 9 nucleotides agree with TRBD1. Unmatched junction bases numbered 13, after V lost 0 bases and J lost 8 bases. Germline V gene lookup returns CDR1 MNHEY and CDR2 SVGAGI. The CDR3 length is 17 residues. CDR3 amino acids: CASSYSISEQGARGYTF. The DNA for the CDR3 is TGTGCCAGCAGTTACTCGATTTCGGAACAGGGGGCGCGGGGCTACACCTTC.

There are a few counts of this clonotype. This chain connects TRBV6-1 to TRBJ1-2, with D maybe TRBD1 (5 bases). The CDR3 has 17 amino acids. Germline loops: CDR1 MNHNS, CDR2 SASEGT. V lost 1 base and J 7 bases, leaving 22 bases between the germline ends. Here the CDR3 DNA reads TGTGCCAGCAGTGAAGACTTCAGGGCAGTACAAAGGTCTGGCTACACCTTC. Its protein is CASSEDFRAVQRSGYTF.

This clonotype was seen ten or more times. The chain employs TRBV6-1 and TRBJ1-2; D perhaps matches TRBD1 (6 bases). Trimming cost V 1 base and J 9 bases, with 12 bases left between them. Germline CDR1 is MNHNS and CDR2 is SASEGT. The CDR3 is made up of 13 amino acids. CDR3 bases: TGTGCCAGCAGTGAAGTGGCCAGGGGCCGCTACACCTTC. Protein sequence: CASSEVARGRYTF.

Turning to this clonotype: Compared with germline, one end of the junction differs, possibly owing to a read error. The chain carries TRBV2 and TRBJ1-1; no clear D gene. The length of the CDR3 is 11 residues. Germline lookup yields CDR1 SNHLY and CDR2 FYNNEI. As DNA, the CDR3 is TGTGTCAGCACGGGTACAGCTGAAGCTTTCTTT. It translates to CVSTGTAEAFF.

J is TRBJ2-7 and V is TRBV7-2; tentatively, D is TRBD1 (5 bases). Looked up from germline, CDR1 is SGHTA and CDR2 is FQGNSA. V gave up 5 bases and J gave up 2 bases, with 16 bases separating them. There are 15 residues in the CDR3. CDR3: CASSTGRQGTYEQYF. The CDR3 bases are TGTGCCAGCAGCACCGGACGCCAGGGAACCTACGAGCAGTACTTC.

The chain employs TRBV12-3 or TRBV12-4 and TRBJ2-5, with 7 bases lining up with TRBD1. The ends lost 5 bases at V and 9 bases at J; junction bases unmatched: 6. The length of the CDR3 is 12 residues. The CDR3 here is CASSGGQFAQYF. CDR3 DNA: TGTGCCAGCAGTGGGGGACAGTTCGCCCAGTACTTC.

This clonotype was seen only a few times. The chain links TRBV15 to TRBJ2-1; TRBD2 might be the D (5 bases). Trimming took 4 bases from V and 4 from J, leaving 14 bases between them. The CDR3 has 15 amino acids. Looked up from germline, CDR1 is LNHNV and CDR2 is YYDKDF (reference sequence). Here the CDR3 reads CATSTRGDTYNEQFF. CDR3 bases: TGTGCCACCAGCACCCGGGGAGACACTTACAATGAGCAGTTCTTC.

The rearrangement uses TRBV12-3 or TRBV12-4 and TRBJ2-7; 7 bases fit TRBD1. The CDR3 has 15 residues. With V trimmed by 6 bases and J by 1 base, 9 bases remained unmatched. The chain's CDR3 is CASSTPGTVSYEQYF. As DNA, the CDR3 is TGTGCCAGCAGCACTCCCGGGACAGTGTCCTACGAGCAGTACTTC.

The chain carries TRBV12-3 or TRBV12-4 and TRBJ2-2, with TRBD2 matching over 7 bases. The V and J ends lost 3 bases and 1 base, in that order; junction bases with no gene match: 2. The CDR3 length is 15 residues. The CDR3 here is CASSFGGGNTGELFF. DNA for the CDR3: TGTGCCAGCAGTTTTGGGGGGGGGAACACCGGGGAGCTGTTTTTT.

In its sample, this clonotype was seen once. This chain joins TRBV18 and TRBJ1-1; no clear D. Germline lookup yields CDR1 KGHSH and CDR2 LQKENI. This CDR3 comprises 17 residues. With 1 base removed from V and 1 base from J, the gap between germline ends came to 16 bases. DNA of the CDR3: TGTGCCAGCTCACCACAGGCAAACTACGGACCGAACACTGAAGCTTTCTTT. It yields the protein CASSPQANYGPNTEAFF.

This clonotype was seen ten or more times. The chain recombines TRBV6-1 with TRBJ2-5, with a possible D match to TRBD2 (5 bases). The CDR3 spans 11 residues. CDR1 is MNHNS and CDR2 is SASEGT in the germline V gene. The V end was cut by 8 bases, the J end by 2 bases, with 6 bases between. Here the CDR3 reads CASGEQETQYF. The CDR3 DNA sequence: TGTGCCAGCGGGGAGCAAGAGACCCAGTACTTC.

The rearrangement links TRBV27 to TRBJ2-2; 11 nucleotides line up with TRBD1. The CDR3 length is 16 residues. Per the germline V gene, CDR1 is MNHEY and CDR2 is SMNVEV (reference sequence). The V segment lost 6 bases and the J segment 7 bases; nucleotides outside the gene matches: 10. The CDR3 sequence is CASSNVGQGANGELFF. For the CDR3, the DNA is TGTGCCAGCAGCAATGTTGGACAGGGGGCTAACGGGGAGCTGTTTTTT.

This clonotype was counted ten times or more. The chain recombines TRBV12-3 or TRBV12-4 with TRBJ1-5, with 7 bases matching TRBD1. The ends lost 6 bases at V and 3 bases at J; junction bases unmatched: 5. The CDR3 extends over 14 amino acids. In DNA, the CDR3 is TGTGCCAGCAGCCGACAGGGTGTCAATCAGCCCCAGCATTTT. It translates to CASSRQGVNQPQHF.

The gene calls are TRBV4-2 and TRBJ1-1; no clear D gene. V was shortened by 4 bases and J by 2 bases, with 17 bases between the two germline ends. The CDR3 has 16 amino acids. The germline V gene encodes CDR1 LGHNA and CDR2 YNFKEQ. The CDR3 sequence: CASSLLSGPSNTEAFF. As DNA, the CDR3 is TGTGCCAGCAGCCTCCTTAGTGGGCCAAGCAACACTGAAGCTTTCTTT.

The chain couples TRBV6-1 to TRBJ1-2; D gene uncertain. Germline V lookup: CDR1 MNHNS, CDR2 SASEGT. CDR3 length equals 13 residues. The ends were cut back, 6 bases at V and 1 base at J, with 9 bases in the middle. The DNA for the CDR3 is TGTGCCAGCAGCAAAATTGATAACTATGGCTACACCTTC. It specifies CASSKIDNYGYTF.

This clonotype came up many times. The genes are TRBV20-1 and TRBJ2-5; maybe TRBD2 (5 bases). V gave up 5 bases and J gave up 2 bases, with 12 bases separating them. Germline V gene data show CDR1 as DFQATT and CDR2 as SNEGSKA (reference sequence). The CDR3 loop spans 13 amino acids. CDR3 DNA: TGCAGTGCTGGACTGGTGGAGCAAGAGACCCAGTACTTC. Protein product: CSAGLVEQETQYF.

The rearrangement uses TRBV7-8 and TRBJ2-7; TRBD1 is a possible D gene (5 bases). The CDR3 totals 16 residues. The germline V gene has CDR1 SGHVS and CDR2 FQNEAQ. With 1 base removed from V and 2 bases from J, the gap between germline ends came to 15 bases. The CDR3 loop is CASSLDVGQGAYEQYF. As DNA, the CDR3 is TGTGCCAGCAGCTTAGATGTGGGGCAAGGGGCCTACGAGCAGTACTTC.

The chain combines TRBV20-1 with TRBJ2-7, with D perhaps matching TRBD2 (6 bases). Germline lookup yields CDR1 DFQATT and CDR2 SNEGSKA (reference sequence). This CDR3 comprises 11 residues. Between the trimmed V and J ends, which lost 7 bases and 5 bases, there was a span of 12 bases. CDR3: CSGRDFNEQYF. CDR3 DNA: TGCAGTGGGCGGGATTTCAACGAGCAGTACTTC.

This clonotype was picked up many times. This rearrangement joins TRBV6-5 to TRBJ1-2; TRBD1 is a possible D gene (5 bases). The length of the CDR3 is 16 residues. Trimming removed 0 bases from V and 3 bases from J, with 14 bases in between. From germline, CDR1 is MNHEY and CDR2 SVGAGI. DNA of the CDR3: TGTGCCAGCAGTTACTCGACACCGGGCAGGGACTATGGCTACACCTTC. Protein product: CASSYSTPGRDYGYTF.

This clonotype was counted only a few times. This chain joins TRBV6-1 and TRBJ1-2; 7 nucleotides match TRBD1. There are 14 residues in the CDR3. Germline V gene lookup returns CDR1 MNHNS and CDR2 SASEGT. With 6 bases clipped from V and 1 base from J, the junction kept 5 bases outside the gene matches. The CDR3 protein is CASRGQALNYGYTF. The CDR3 nucleotides read TGTGCCAGCAGAGGACAGGCTCTTAACTATGGCTACACCTTC.

This clonotype was observed a handful of times. This may be a read error: a much more frequent sequence differs by one nucleotide. The chain uses TRBV6-1 and TRBJ1-1; possibly TRBD1 for D (6 bases). Germline CDR1 MNHNS, CDR2 SASEGT. This CDR3 spans 12 amino acids. The V end lost 6 bases, the J end lost 4 bases, and 9 bases lay between the germline ends. CDR3 residues: CASSQGSTEAFF. DNA of the CDR3: TGTGCCAGCAGCCAGGGGAGCACTGAAGCTTTCTTT.